Listed here is a single T cell receptor beta chain. Its antigen is undetermined. With 60 Vbeta and 13 Jbeta primers, the PCR was carried out. Assay: immunoSEQ multiplex PCR; the TCRdb copy retains only in-frame clones and omits some. Listed are about 200,000 clones; roughly 1.2% falls within the top ten. Germline CDR1 SGHRS, CDR2 YFSETQ. Trimming cost V 2 bases and J 4 bases; bases outside gene matches: 12. The length of the CDR3 is 17 residues. The data are from a study of cytomegalovirus exposure and HLA in healthy donors. Points from the study as a whole: In an earlier analysis, most TCR beta V segments were productive about 87% or about 30% of the time. Cytomegalovirus association was listed for approximately 160 TCR beta chains. Most TCR sequences were uncommon, yet certain public TCRs appeared in many donors.

The sequence came from a girl aged 2 to 9 in good health and CMV-seropositive. Sequences were obtained from PBMCs. V usage is TRBV5-1 and J usage is TRBJ1-3; 7 bases map to TRBD1. CDR3 region: CASSFYVGQAYGNTIYF. DNA of the CDR3: TGCGCCAGCAGCTTCTACGTCGGACAGGCCTACGGAAACACCATATATTTT.